In this sample, the clone carrying this T cell receptor (beta chain) turned up many times. Regions amplified from RNA transcripts were the TCR beta CDR3 regions. The HTBI primer set served for first-round RT-PCR of the TCR CDR3. MiXCR was run by TCRdb on the multiplex PCR reads, yielding one entry per CDR3 protein. The repertoire includes 250,000 or so distinct CDR3 sequences, 13% to 15% of them detected once, and over 30% sits in the top ten. The source of the sample is a study of T cells in Graves' hyperthyroidism and ophthalmopathy. The ends lost 3 bases at V and 6 bases at J; junction bases unmatched: 4. Germline V gene sequence: CDR1 SQVTM, CDR2 ANQGSEA. CDR3 size: 15 residues.

The chain uses TRBV29-1 and TRBJ2-3; 15 bases are a match to TRBD2. The sequencing sample was made of blood. The receptor was isolated from a woman aged 45-59 years with Graves' hyperthyroidism that later progressed to Graves' ophthalmopathy. CDR3 DNA sequence: TGCAGCGTTGACGGGACTAGCGGGGGGACGGATACGCAGTATTTT. It is translated as CSVDGTSGGTDTQYF.